Judged by abundance, the clone carrying this TCR beta chain is medium-sized. The sample originates from a study of tumor-infiltrating lymphocytes in localized non-small cell lung cancer. Sequencing was performed with immunoSEQ multiplex PCR; in TCRdb, only in-frame clones are kept and a portion is missing. The sample gives about 7,600 clones, 74% of which show up once; approximately 8.3% is in the top ten. The TCR originated in a human donor with non-small cell lung cancer. The sequenced material came from uninvolved lung tissue not adjacent to the tumor.

This CDR3 is CASSPTGRGTEAFF. In DNA form, the CDR3 reads TGTGCCAGTTCCCCGACAGGGAGGGGCACTGAAGCTTTCTTT. This chain uses TRBV6-1 with TRBJ1-1; the match to TRBD1 covers 7 bases. CDR3 length: 14 amino acids. The trim removed 9 bases at V and 4 bases at J, leaving 11 bases unmatched. CDR1 is MNHNS, CDR2 SASEGT, per germline.